This TCR beta chain was observed in a study of T cells after somatic rescue of genetic block. From germline, CDR1 is GTSNPN and CDR2 SVGIG (reference sequence). The CDR3 has 14 residues. V gave up 4 bases and J gave up 5 bases, with 18 bases separating them. The data were produced by immunoSEQ multiplex PCR, yet TCRdb's version contains in-frame clones alone and is incomplete. This sample yields 110,000 or so clones, of which 85% to 95% are seen a single time; roughly 1.5% belongs to the top ten. Specimen: peripheral blood mononuclear cells (PBMCs). The TCR sequence derives from a woman between 18 and 29 years old. The chain carries TRBV30 and TRBJ2-7; D is perhaps TRBD1 or TRBD2 (7 bases each). CDR3 in DNA: TGTGCCTGGATTGGGAGGGACAGTAGAAACGAGCAGTACTTC. Its protein is CAWIGRDSRNEQYF. The whole variable domain, filled in from reference TRBV30 and TRBJ2-7, reads SQTIHQWPATLVQPVGSPLSLECTVEGTSNPNLYWYRQAAGRGLQLLFYSVGIGQISSEVPQNLSASRPQDRQFILSSKKLLLSDSGFYLCAWIGRDSRNEQYFGPGTRLTVT.